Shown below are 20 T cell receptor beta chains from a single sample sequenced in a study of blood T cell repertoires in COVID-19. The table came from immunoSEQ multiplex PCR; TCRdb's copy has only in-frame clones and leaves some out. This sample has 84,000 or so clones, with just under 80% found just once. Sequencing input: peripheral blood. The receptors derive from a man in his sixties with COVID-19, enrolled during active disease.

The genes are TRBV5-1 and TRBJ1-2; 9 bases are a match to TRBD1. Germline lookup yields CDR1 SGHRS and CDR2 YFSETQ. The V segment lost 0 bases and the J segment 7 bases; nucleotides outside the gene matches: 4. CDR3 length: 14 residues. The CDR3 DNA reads TGCGCCAGCAGCTTGGACAGGGGGCATCGTGGCTACACCTTC. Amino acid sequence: CASSLDRGHRGYTF.

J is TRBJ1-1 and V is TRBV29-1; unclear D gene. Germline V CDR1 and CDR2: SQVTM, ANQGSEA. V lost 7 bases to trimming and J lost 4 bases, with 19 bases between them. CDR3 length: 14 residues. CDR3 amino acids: CSGGAGVRVTEAFF. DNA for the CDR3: TGCAGCGGAGGCGCCGGGGTTAGGGTCACTGAAGCTTTCTTT.

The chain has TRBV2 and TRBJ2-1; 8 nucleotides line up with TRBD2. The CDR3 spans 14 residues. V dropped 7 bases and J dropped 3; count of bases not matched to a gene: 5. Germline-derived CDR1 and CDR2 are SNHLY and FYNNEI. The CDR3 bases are TGTGCCAGCAAGGTGACTAGCGTCTACAATGAGCAGTTCTTC. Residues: CASKVTSVYNEQFF.

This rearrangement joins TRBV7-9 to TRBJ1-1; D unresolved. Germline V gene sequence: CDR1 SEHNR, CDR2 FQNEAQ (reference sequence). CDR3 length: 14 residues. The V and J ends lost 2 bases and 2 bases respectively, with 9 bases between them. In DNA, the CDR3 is TGTGCCAGCAGCTTAAGAGAGGGAAACACTGAAGCTTTCTTT. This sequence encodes CASSLREGNTEAFF.

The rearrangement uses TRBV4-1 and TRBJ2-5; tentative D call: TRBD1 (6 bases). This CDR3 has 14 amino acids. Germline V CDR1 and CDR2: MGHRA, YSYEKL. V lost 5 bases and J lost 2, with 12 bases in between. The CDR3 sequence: CASSEVDSQETQYF. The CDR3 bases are TGCGCCAGCAGCGAGGTGGACAGTCAAGAGACCCAGTACTTC.

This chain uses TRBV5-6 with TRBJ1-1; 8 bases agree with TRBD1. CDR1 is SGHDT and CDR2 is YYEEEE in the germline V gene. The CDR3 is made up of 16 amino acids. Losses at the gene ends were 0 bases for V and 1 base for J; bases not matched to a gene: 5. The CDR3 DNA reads TGTGCCAGCAGCTTGGGGACAGGGAGGTGGAACACTGAAGCTTTCTTT. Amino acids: CASSLGTGRWNTEAFF.

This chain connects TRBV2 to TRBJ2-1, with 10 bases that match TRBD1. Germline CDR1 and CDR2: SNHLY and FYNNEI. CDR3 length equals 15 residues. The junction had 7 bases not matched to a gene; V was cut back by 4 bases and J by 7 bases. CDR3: CASSVGDRGRNEQFF. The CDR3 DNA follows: TGTGCCAGCAGTGTAGGGGACAGGGGTAGGAATGAGCAGTTCTTC.

CDR3 coding DNA: TGCACCAGCAGCCAAGATGCTAGCGGAGGGGGGGCCCAAGAGACCCAGTACTTC. Translated, it gives CTSSQDASGGGAQETQYF. J is TRBJ2-5 and V is TRBV1; no DNA check was done on the table's D call, TRBD2. TRBV1 counts as a pseudogene. The CDR3 extends over 18 amino acids.

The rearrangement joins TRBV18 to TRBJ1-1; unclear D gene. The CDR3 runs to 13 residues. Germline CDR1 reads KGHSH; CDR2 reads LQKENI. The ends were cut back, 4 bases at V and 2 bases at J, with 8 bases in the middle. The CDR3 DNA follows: TGTGCCAGCTCACGCACAGCTAACACTGAAGCTTTCTTT. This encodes CASSRTANTEAFF. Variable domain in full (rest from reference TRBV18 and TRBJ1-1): NAGVMQNPRHLVRRRGQEARLRCSPMKGHSHVYWYRQLPEEGLKFMVYLQKENIIDESGMPKERFSAEFPKEGPSILRIQQVVRGDSAAYFCASSRTANTEAFFGQGTRLTVV.

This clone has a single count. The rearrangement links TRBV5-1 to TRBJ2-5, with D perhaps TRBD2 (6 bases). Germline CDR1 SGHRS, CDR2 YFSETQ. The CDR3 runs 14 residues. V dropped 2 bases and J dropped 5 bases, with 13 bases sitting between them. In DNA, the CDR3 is TGCGCCAGCAGCTTTGAGGGCGCGGGGGAGACCCAGTACTTC. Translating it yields CASSFEGAGETQYF. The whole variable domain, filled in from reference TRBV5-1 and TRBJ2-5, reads KAGVTQTPRYLIKTRGQQVTLSCSPISGHRSVSWYQQTPGQGLQFLFEYFSETQRNKGNFPGRFSGRQFSNSRSEMNVSTLELGDSALYLCASSFEGAGETQYFGPGTRLLVL.

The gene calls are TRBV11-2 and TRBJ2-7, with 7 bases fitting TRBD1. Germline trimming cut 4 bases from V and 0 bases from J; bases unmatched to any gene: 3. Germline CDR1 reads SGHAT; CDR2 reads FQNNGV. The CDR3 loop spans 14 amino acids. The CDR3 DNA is TGTGCCAGCAGCTCGAGGACAGGCTCCTACGAGCAGTACTTC. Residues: CASSSRTGSYEQYF.

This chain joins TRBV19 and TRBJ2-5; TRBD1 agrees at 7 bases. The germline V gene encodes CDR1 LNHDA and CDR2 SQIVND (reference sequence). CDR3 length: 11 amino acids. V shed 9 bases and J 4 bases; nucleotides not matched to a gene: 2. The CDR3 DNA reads TGTGCCAGCGGGACAGCAGAGACCCAGTACTTC. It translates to CASGTAETQYF.

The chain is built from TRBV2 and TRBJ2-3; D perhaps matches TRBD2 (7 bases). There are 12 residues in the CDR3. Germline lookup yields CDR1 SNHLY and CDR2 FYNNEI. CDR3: CGGGRGADTQYF. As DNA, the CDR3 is TGTGGAGGGGGTCGGGGGGCAGATACGCAGTATTTT.

The CDR3 loop is CATSRDPNRATYEQYF. The CDR3 DNA reads TGTGCCACCAGCAGGGATCCTAACAGAGCAACCTACGAGCAGTACTTC. The chain is built from TRBV15 and TRBJ2-7; D remains ambiguous. The CDR3 loop spans 16 amino acids. Per germline, CDR1 LNHNV and CDR2 YYDKDF (reference sequence). Trimming pared 3 bases from V and 2 bases from J, leaving 17 bases between.

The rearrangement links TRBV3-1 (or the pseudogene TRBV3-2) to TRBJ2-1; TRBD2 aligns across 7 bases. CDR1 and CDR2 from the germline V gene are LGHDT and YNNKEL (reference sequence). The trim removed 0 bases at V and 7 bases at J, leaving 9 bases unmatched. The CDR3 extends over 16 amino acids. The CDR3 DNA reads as TGTGCCAGCAGCCAAGATTCGGGAGGAGGTGGAAATGAGCAGTTCTTC. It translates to CASSQDSGGGGNEQFF.

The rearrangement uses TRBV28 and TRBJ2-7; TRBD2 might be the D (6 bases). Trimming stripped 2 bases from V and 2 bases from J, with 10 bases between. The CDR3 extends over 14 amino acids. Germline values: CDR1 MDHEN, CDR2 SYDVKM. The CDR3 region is CASSLPLATYEQYF. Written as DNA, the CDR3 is TGTGCCAGCAGTTTACCACTAGCCACCTACGAGCAGTACTTC.

The DNA of the CDR3 is TGTGCCAGCAGCTTGGGGGGGCGGGAGACCCAGTACTTC. It specifies CASSLGGRETQYF. The chain carries TRBV7-8 and TRBJ2-5, with D possibly matching TRBD2 (7 bases). In germline, CDR1 is SGHVS, CDR2 FQNEAQ. This CDR3 has 13 residues. The germline V and J ends were trimmed by 3 bases and 5 bases, with 10 bases remaining between them.

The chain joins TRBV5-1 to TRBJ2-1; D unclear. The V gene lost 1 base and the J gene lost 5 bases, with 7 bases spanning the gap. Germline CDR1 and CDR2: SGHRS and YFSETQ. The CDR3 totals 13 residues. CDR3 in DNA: TGCGCCAGCAGCTTGTGGCAGAACAATGAGCAGTTCTTC. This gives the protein CASSLWQNNEQFF.

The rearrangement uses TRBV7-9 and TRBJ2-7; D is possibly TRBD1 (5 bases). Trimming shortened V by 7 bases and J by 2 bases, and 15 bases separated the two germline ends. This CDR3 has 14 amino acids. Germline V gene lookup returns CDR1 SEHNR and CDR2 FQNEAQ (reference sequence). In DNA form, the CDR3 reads TGTGCCAGCACCGACTGGGGCAGCACCTACGAGCAGTACTTC. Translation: CASTDWGSTYEQYF.

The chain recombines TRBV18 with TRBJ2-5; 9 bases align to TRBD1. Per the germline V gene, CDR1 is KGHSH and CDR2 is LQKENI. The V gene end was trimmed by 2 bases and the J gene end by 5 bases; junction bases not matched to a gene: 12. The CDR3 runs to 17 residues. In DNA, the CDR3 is TGTGCCAGCTCACCAATGCCGGGGGACAGGGTAGCCGAGACCCAGTACTTC. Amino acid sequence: CASSPMPGDRVAETQYF.